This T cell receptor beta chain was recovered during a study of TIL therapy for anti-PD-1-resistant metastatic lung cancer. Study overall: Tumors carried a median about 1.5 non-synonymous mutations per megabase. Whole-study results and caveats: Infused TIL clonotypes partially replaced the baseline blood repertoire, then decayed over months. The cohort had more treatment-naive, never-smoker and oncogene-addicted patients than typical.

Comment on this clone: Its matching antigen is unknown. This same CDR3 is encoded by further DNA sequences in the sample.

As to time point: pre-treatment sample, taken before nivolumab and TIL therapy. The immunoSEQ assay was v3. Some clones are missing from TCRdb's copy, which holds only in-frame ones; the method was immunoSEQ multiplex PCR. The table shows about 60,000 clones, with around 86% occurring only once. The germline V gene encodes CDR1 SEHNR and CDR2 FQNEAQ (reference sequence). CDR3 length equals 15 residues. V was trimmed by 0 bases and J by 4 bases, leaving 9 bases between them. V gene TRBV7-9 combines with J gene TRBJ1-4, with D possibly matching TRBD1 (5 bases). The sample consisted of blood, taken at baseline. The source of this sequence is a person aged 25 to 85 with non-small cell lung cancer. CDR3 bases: TGTGCCAGCAGCTTAGCGGGTGGGGGTAATGAAAAACTGTTTTTT. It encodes CASSLAGGGNEKLFF. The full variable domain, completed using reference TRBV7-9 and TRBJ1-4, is DTGVSQNPRHKITKRGQNVTFRCDPISEHNRLYWYRQTLGQGPEFLTYFQNEAQLEKSRLLSDRFSAERPKGSFSTLEIQRTEQGDSAMYLCASSLAGGGNEKLFFGSGTQLSVL.